The rows below give T cell receptor beta chains drawn from one sample of a study of cytomegalovirus exposure and HLA in healthy donors. Sequencing used immunoSEQ multiplex PCR; TCRdb keeps in-frame clones, though not all of them. The sample holds 120,000 or so clones, about 82% seen once. Sequencing input: PBMCs. Source of these receptors: a young man in good health and CMV-seronegative. The CDR3 runs from the conserved cysteine through the conserved F or W. A D gene is named only where the DNA matches it firmly. Clone sizes are given selectively: once, few, many, or a class where the clone is expanded.

>TRBJ2-2|TRBV9|TRBD2|.
CASSVPRTSGHSNTGELFF
TGTGCCAGCAGCGTTCCTCGGACTAGCGGGCATTCGAACACCGGGGAGCTGTTTTTT
>TRBJ2-7|TRBV10-3|.|.
CAIAPGQGLSYEQYF
TGTGCCATCGCCCCCGGGCAGGGCTTATCCTACGAGCAGTACTTC
>TRBJ1-2|TRBV19|.|once
CASTGGTYGYTF
TGTGCCAGTACAGGTGGTACCTATGGCTACACCTTC
>TRBJ1-3|TRBV6-6|.|.
CASSYEASGNTIYF
TGTGCCAGCAGTTACGAGGCATCTGGAAACACCATATATTTT
>TRBJ1-6|TRBV27|TRBD1|.
CASSWDRGGSPLHF
TGTGCCAGCAGTTGGGACAGGGGGGGTTCACCCCTCCACTTT
>TRBJ2-7|TRBV4-2|.|.
CASSRGGGDSYEQYF
TGTGCCAGCAGCCGAGGGGGAGGGGACTCCTACGAGCAGTACTTC
>TRBJ1-6|TRBV25-1|TRBD1|.
CASRDTRQGRSPLHF
TGTGCCAGCAGAGACACCAGACAGGGCCGTTCACCCCTCCACTTT
>TRBJ2-5|TRBV5-6|TRBD1|.
CASSSSDRAETQYF
TGTGCCAGCAGCTCGTCTGACAGGGCAGAGACCCAGTACTTC
>TRBJ2-2|TRBV11-3|TRBD1|.
CASSSRGLTGELFF
TGTGCCAGCAGCTCCAGGGGGCTCACCGGGGAGCTGTTTTTT
>TRBJ2-7|TRBV4-2|.|.
CASSQEGWSSYEQYF
TGTGCCAGCAGCCAAGAAGGTTGGAGCTCCTACGAGCAGTACTTC
>TRBJ1-1|TRBV6-5|TRBD1|few
CASSYTGANTEAFF
TGTGCCAGCAGTTACACAGGGGCGAACACTGAAGCTTTCTTT
>TRBJ1-2|TRBV6-4|TRBD1|.
CASSETGTAYGYTF
TGTGCCAGCAGTGAGACCGGGACAGCCTATGGCTACACCTTC
>TRBJ2-7|TRBV19|TRBD2|.
CASSIGTGLAGRYYEQYF
TGTGCCAGTAGTATAGGGACGGGACTAGCGGGTCGATACTACGAGCAGTACTTC
>TRBJ2-7|TRBV6-1|TRBD1|.
CASSLQGQQYF
TGTGCCAGCAGCTTACAGGGGCAGCAGTACTTC
>TRBJ2-1|TRBV10-1|.|.
CASGPPGGNEQFF
TGCGCCAGCGGGCCCCCAGGAGGGAATGAGCAGTTCTTC
>TRBJ2-1|TRBV6-5|.|once
CASRAQGGGNNEQFF
TGTGCCAGCAGAGCACAGGGAGGGGGAAACAATGAGCAGTTCTTC
>TRBJ1-5|TRBV5-1|.|few
CASSSTGNQPQHF
TGCGCCAGCAGCTCGACAGGCAATCAGCCCCAGCATTTT
>TRBJ1-4|TRBV30|.|once
CAAMRRTNEKLFF
TGTGCCGCGATGCGAAGAACTAATGAAAAACTGTTTTTT
>TRBJ1-3|TRBV30|TRBD1|.
CAWRDRTGNSGNTIYF
TGTGCCTGGAGGGATCGGACAGGGAACTCTGGAAACACCATATATTTT